A single sample is the source of the 20 T cell receptor beta chains below, sequenced in a study of T cell responses to AZD1222 COVID-19 vaccine. Produced via immunoSEQ multiplex PCR; TCRdb's table is partial and in-frame only. This sample has about 120,000 clones; roughly 92% occur once, and the top ten carry roughly 1.8%. This sample comprised peripheral blood, obtained on day 0 of AZD1222 vaccination. The receptor source for this set is an adult in good health.

This clone was seen just once. V usage is TRBV25-1 and J usage is TRBJ1-5; 8 bases match TRBD1. J was trimmed by 11 bases and V by 6 bases; bases with no gene match: 21. Per the germline V gene, CDR1 is MGHDK and CDR2 is SYGVNS. The CDR3 contains 17 residues. The CDR3 bases are TGTGCCAGCAGGACCCGGGACAGGTCGGGGGGAATATGGGCCCAGCATTTT. Translation gives CASRTRDRSGGIWAQHF.

V usage is TRBV6-5 and J usage is TRBJ1-5, with D tentatively TRBD1 (6 bases). V shed 6 bases and J shed 7 bases, with 16 bases lying between them. The CDR3 contains 14 residues. CDR1 is MNHEY, CDR2 SVGAGI, per germline. CDR3 protein: CASRTGGVGQPQHF. CDR3 DNA: TGTGCCAGCAGGACGGGGGGCGTAGGCCAGCCCCAGCATTTT.

The V call is TRBV9, the J call TRBJ2-1; possibly TRBD1 for D (5 bases). CDR1 and CDR2 (germline): SGDLS, YYNGEE. V was pared by 0 bases and J by 14 bases, with 12 bases between. This CDR3 has 12 residues. CDR3 sequence: CASSVDQGKKFF. Here the CDR3 DNA reads TGTGCCAGCAGCGTAGACCAGGGAAAGAAGTTCTTC.

The CDR3 region is CASSEQLAGTSYEQYF. CDR3 sequence (DNA): TGTGCCAGCAGTGAGCAACTAGCGGGGACTTCCTACGAGCAGTACTTC. This chain uses TRBV2 with TRBJ2-7, with 10 bases lining up with TRBD2. Germline CDR1 reads SNHLY; CDR2 reads FYNNEI. The CDR3 runs 16 residues. V was pared by 3 bases and J by 1 base, with 6 bases of the junction left unmatched.

The V gene is TRBV18, the J gene TRBJ1-1; tentative D call: TRBD1 (6 bases). The CDR3 is 15 residues long. CDR1 is KGHSH, CDR2 LQKENI, per germline. The V end lost 3 bases, the J end lost 4 bases, and 15 bases lay between the germline ends. In DNA, the CDR3 is TGTGCCAGCTCACCCATGGGGGCAGTCGGCACTGAAGCTTTCTTT. This gives the protein CASSPMGAVGTEAFF.

This clone is a singleton in its sample. The chain joins TRBV7-9 to TRBJ1-6; D remains ambiguous. The V end was cut by 5 bases, the J end by 8 bases, with 7 bases between. CDR1 and CDR2 from the germline V gene are SEHNR and FQNEAQ (reference sequence). CDR3 length: 12 residues. The chain's CDR3 is CASSLEDSPLHF. CDR3 nucleotides: TGTGCCAGCAGCCTAGAGGATTCACCCCTCCACTTT.

The chain links TRBV24-1 to TRBJ2-1; no clear D. The CDR3 loop spans 13 amino acids. The germline V gene has CDR1 KGHDR and CDR2 SFDVKD. Trimming stripped 0 bases from V and 10 bases from J, with 9 bases between. The CDR3 DNA reads as TGTGCCACCAGTGATTTGCTCGGTGCCGAGCAGTTCTTC. It codes for CATSDLLGAEQFF.

This clone was seen only once. This chain links TRBV10-3 with TRBJ1-2; 7 nucleotides agree with TRBD1. Germline lookup yields CDR1 ENHRY and CDR2 SYGVKD. This CDR3 contains 12 residues. V gave up 6 bases and J gave up 5 bases; unmatched junction bases: 3. CDR3 nucleotide sequence: TGTGCCATCAGGTCGGGACAGTATGGCTACACCTTC. Translated: CAIRSGQYGYTF.

This sequence joins TRBV5-4 and TRBJ1-2; 8 bases align to TRBD1. Germline V lookup: CDR1 SGHNT, CDR2 YYREEE (reference sequence). There are 12 residues in the CDR3. V was pared by 3 bases and J by 8 bases, with 3 bases of the junction left unmatched. The CDR3: CASSSGQGGYTF. In nucleotides, the CDR3 is TGTGCCAGCAGCTCCGGACAGGGAGGCTACACCTTC.

This clone was seen just once. CDR3 sequence reads: CASSQSQGAYGYTF. CDR3 bases: TGTGCCAGCAGCCAATCACAGGGAGCCTATGGCTACACCTTC. The chain recombines TRBV3-1 (or the pseudogene TRBV3-2) with TRBJ1-2, with D possibly TRBD1 on 6 matching bases. Trimming removed 2 bases from V and 4 bases from J, with 11 bases in between. The CDR3 is 14 residues long. Germline V lookup: CDR1 LGHDT, CDR2 YNNKEL (reference sequence).

This rearrangement joins TRBV29-1 to TRBJ1-2; D not resolved. Deletions cut 6 bases from V and 2 bases from J, with 13 bases between. CDR3 length: 13 residues. Germline V gene sequence: CDR1 SQVTM, CDR2 ANQGSEA. CDR3 DNA sequence: TGCAGCGTGAGTGCCGGAGAGAACTATGGCTACACCTTC. The encoded protein is CSVSAGENYGYTF.

The V and J genes are TRBV18 and TRBJ1-2; D not certain. Trimming took 3 bases from V and 3 from J, leaving 5 bases between them. The CDR3 has 12 amino acids. Germline CDR1 reads KGHSH; CDR2 reads LQKENI. The CDR3 region is CASSPQDYGYTF. CDR3 sequence (DNA): TGTGCCAGCTCACCTCAGGACTATGGCTACACCTTC.

This clone has just one count. The chain links TRBV7-2 to TRBJ1-1; D unclear. This CDR3 contains 13 residues. Trimming stripped 5 bases from V and 4 bases from J, with 11 bases between. Per germline, CDR1 SGHTA and CDR2 FQGNSA. For the CDR3, the DNA is TGTGCCAGCAGCAAAAGGGTGGGCACTGAAGCTTTCTTT. Its translation: CASSKRVGTEAFF.

V is TRBV24-1 and J is TRBJ2-1; D is ambiguous. The CDR3 has 14 residues. Trimming took off 3 bases at V and 8 bases at J, with 13 bases between the two ends. Germline V gives CDR1 KGHDR, CDR2 SFDVKD. CDR3 sequence (DNA): TGTGCCACCAGTGATCACAGACCCCCCGATGAGCAGTTCTTC. Translating it yields CATSDHRPPDEQFF.

The CDR3 is CASSNHGTGRFQAEAFF. The CDR3 DNA reads as TGTGCCAGCAGCAATCACGGGACAGGGCGGTTTCAGGCTGAAGCTTTCTTT. This chain joins TRBV7-9 and TRBJ1-1; 9 bases align to TRBD1. With V trimmed by 5 bases and J by 6 bases, 16 bases remained unmatched. The CDR3 length is 17 residues. CDR1 is SEHNR and CDR2 is FQNEAQ in the germline V gene (reference sequence).

This rearrangement joins TRBV6-2 or TRBV6-3 to TRBJ1-4; D gene ambiguous. CDR1 and CDR2 (germline): MNHEY, SVGEGT. The CDR3 runs to 12 residues. Trimming left V 6 bases short and J 2 bases short, with 4 bases between. CDR3 in DNA: TGTGCCAGCAGCGGGACTAATGAAAAACTGTTTTTT. Its protein product is CASSGTNEKLFF.

The table lists this clone with a count of one. The rearrangement uses TRBV9 and TRBJ2-1; D is unresolved. Trimming shortened V by 0 bases and J by 2 bases, and 9 bases separated the two germline ends. The length of the CDR3 is 15 residues. Germline V gives CDR1 SGDLS, CDR2 YYNGEE. CDR3 in amino acids: CASSVAGIPYNEQFF. As DNA, the CDR3 is TGTGCCAGCAGCGTAGCTGGGATACCCTACAATGAGCAGTTCTTC.

The V call is TRBV2, the J call TRBJ2-5; D may be TRBD2 (6 bases). The V end was cut by 4 bases, the J end by 5 bases, with 17 bases between. The length of the CDR3 is 15 residues. Germline lookup yields CDR1 SNHLY and CDR2 FYNNEI. The CDR3: CASSAPGPREETQYF. CDR3 DNA sequence: TGTGCCAGCAGTGCCCCGGGACCCCGGGAGGAGACCCAGTACTTC.

The CDR3 nucleotides read TGTGCCAGCTCACCCGGGACGGCTAACACTGAAGCTTTCTTT. Amino acid sequence: CASSPGTANTEAFF. The V and J genes are TRBV18 and TRBJ1-1, with a possible D match to TRBD1 (5 bases). This CDR3 comprises 14 residues. Trimming removed 3 bases from V and 2 bases from J, with 10 bases in between. Germline V gives CDR1 KGHSH, CDR2 LQKENI.

The CDR3 here is CASSPSGQLLGGTQYF. The CDR3 bases are TGTGCCAGCAGCCCCTCGGGACAGCTACTAGGTGGTACGCAGTATTTT. This rearrangement joins TRBV9 to TRBJ2-3; 7 positions match TRBD1. Germline-derived CDR1 and CDR2 are SGDLS and YYNGEE. The CDR3 consists of 16 residues. Trimming at V came to 4 bases and at J to 8 bases, leaving 16 bases not matched to a gene.